A selection of T cell receptor beta chains follows, all from one sample in a study of PD-1 blockade in classical Hodgkin lymphoma. Method: immunoSEQ multiplex PCR; TCRdb's copy keeps in-frame clones and lacks some. The table shows approximately 84,000 clones, with around 80% occurring only once. The starting material was peripheral blood mononuclear cells (PBMCs), obtained before the fourth cycle of nivolumab. Source of these receptors: a human donor with classical Hodgkin lymphoma. Both conserved end residues are part of each CDR3. The D gene is left open where the match is weak. Where a row states a size, it is once, few, many or the class of an expanded clone; other rows omit it.

d_gene | abundance | j_gene | v_gene | CDR3nt | CDR3aa
. | . | TRBJ1-1 | TRBV19 | TGTGCCAGCTCGGCGGCCCTGGACGCGGGCACTGAAGCTTTCTTT | CASSAALDAGTEAFF
. | . | TRBJ2-5 | TRBV5-1 | TGCGCCAGCAGCCCCTCTGCCCAGTACTTC | CASSPSAQYF
. | . | TRBJ1-1 | TRBV15 | TGTGCCACCAGCAGAGGCCTAGTGGACACTGAAGCTTTCTTT | CATSRGLVDTEAFF
TRBD2 | . | TRBJ2-3 | TRBV5-1 | TGCGCCAGCAGCTCACTAGCGGGAGCTCGGACAGATACGCAGTATTTT | CASSSLAGARTDTQYF
TRBD1 | . | TRBJ1-1 | TRBV2 | TGTGCCAGCAGTGTGGGCCGGGACAGGGTGAACACTGAAGCTTTCTTT | CASSVGRDRVNTEAFF
. | . | TRBJ2-1 | TRBV5-4 | TGTGCCAGCAGCCCCGTTGGGATTGGGGTGCAGTTCTTC | CASSPVGIGVQFF
TRBD2 | . | TRBJ2-1 | TRBV27 | TGTGCCAGCAGACTAGCGGGGTTTGGCGAGCAGTTCTTC | CASRLAGFGEQFF
TRBD2 | . | TRBJ2-5 | TRBV5-4 | TGTGCCAGCAGCGGGGGGGGCAGCGGGAGGCAAGAGACCCAGTACTTC | CASSGGGSGRQETQYF
TRBD2 | . | TRBJ2-1 | TRBV11-2 | TGTGCCAGCAGCTCGACTAGCGGGGTATACAATGAGCAGTTCTTC | CASSSTSGVYNEQFF
. | . | TRBJ1-4 | TRBV30 | TGTGCCTGTGGGGGGGTGACAACTAATGAAAAACTGTTTTTT | CACGGVTTNEKLFF
TRBD1 | . | TRBJ1-5 | TRBV9 | TGTGCCAGCAGCGTACAGGGGGGCAATCAGCCCCAGCATTTT | CASSVQGGNQPQHF
TRBD1 | . | TRBJ1-1 | TRBV5-4 | TGTGCCAGCAGCAGAAGACAGGGGAAGAACACTGAAGCTTTCTTT | CASSRRQGKNTEAFF
. | few | TRBJ2-5 | TRBV13 | TGTGCCAGCAGCTCCACCTTGGGACGGCCCAGCGAAGAGACCCAGTACTTC | CASSSTLGRPSEETQYF
. | . | TRBJ2-2 | TRBV5-4 | TGTGCCAGCAGCTTGGGACAGTACACCGGGGAGCTGTTTTTT | CASSLGQYTGELFF
. | . | TRBJ2-3 | TRBV5-6 | TGTGCCAGCAGCCACACAGGGAGGTCAGATACGCAGTATTTT | CASSHTGRSDTQYF
. | . | TRBJ1-2 | TRBV5-1 | TGCGCCAGCAGCCCCGGACAAGCTGCTAACTATGGCTACACCTTC | CASSPGQAANYGYTF
. | . | TRBJ2-1 | TRBV11-3 | TGTGCCAGCAGCTCCACTCTCGGCGGTGAGCAGTTCTTC | CASSSTLGGEQFF
TRBD1 | . | TRBJ1-4 | TRBV2 | TGTGCCAGCAACCGGGACGGGACAGCTACTAATGAAAAACTGTTTTTT | CASNRDGTATNEKLFF